This entry concerns a single T cell receptor (beta chain). The sample is drawn from a study of blood T cell repertoires in COVID-19. About the research overall: The study drew acute and convalescent COVID-19 samples from the United States, Italy and Spain. PBMCs, B-cell-depleted T cells, or T cells were the source of the cDNA or gDNA that made up the material.

J gave up 8 bases and V 5 bases, and 9 bases lay outside the gene matches. The CDR3 runs to 15 residues. Germline assignment: CDR1 MNHEY and CDR2 SMNVEV (reference sequence). As originally analysed: Amplifying reference gene primers gave estimates of nucleated cell counts. The repertoire was sequenced with immunoSEQ multiplex PCR; TCRdb's copy has only in-frame clones and lacks some. V and J calls and clone size follow that table, whereas D and trimming were derived from the DNA. The data contain about 190,000 clones, under 80% of them singletons. This chain connects TRBV27 to TRBJ1-4, with 9 bases fitting TRBD1. The origin of this receptor is a man aged 50-59 years who had recovered from COVID-19. Sequencing was done on a sample of peripheral blood. The CDR3 DNA reads TGTGCCAGCAGTCCTGGGACAGGGTTTCGGGAAAAACTGTTTTTT. Amino acids: CASSPGTGFREKLFF.